The rows below give T cell receptor beta chains drawn from one sample of a study of T cells expressing NK-cell markers. From the 5' RACE reads, TCRdb lists one entry per CDR3 protein and no DNA. The sample holds hundreds of thousands of distinct CDR3 sequences. Material: blood T cells: a sorted CD56 or NKG2C T cell subset, CD4+ or CD8+ T cells, or bulk PBMC T cells (not recorded which). The receptor set was obtained from a man aged 18 to 30 in good health. Each CDR3 is given with its conserved first and last residue.

cdr3_length	j_call	v_call	cdr3_aa
16	TRBJ2-5	TRBV5-1	CASSTTSGRISETQYF
14	TRBJ2-3	TRBV15	CALGGQGSTDTQYF
15	TRBJ1-1	TRBV7-9	CASSPGGVLRTEAFF
13	TRBJ2-5	TRBV12-3/TRBV12-4	CASSLGQRETQYF
16	TRBJ2-3	TRBV7-3	CASSLTSGGTTDTQYF
18	TRBJ2-1	TRBV20-1	CSARRGLAGVSSYNEQFF
15	TRBJ2-3	TRBV15	CATSRGQTSTDTQYF
14	TRBJ1-1	TRBV12-3/TRBV12-4	CASSLFQGGTEAFF
13	TRBJ2-1	TRBV18	CASSRSSVNEQFF
15	TRBJ2-7	TRBV9	CASSVGLAGRGEQYF
17	TRBJ2-7	TRBV10-3	CAISESSSGTSGLEQYF
13	TRBJ1-5	TRBV27	CASGVSGNQPQHF
15	TRBJ2-3	TRBV5-1	CASSPDTASTDTQYF
17	TRBJ1-5	TRBV20-1	CSARRRGLHYSNQPQHF
15	TRBJ2-3	TRBV5-1	CASSLVLAGPDTQYF
13	TRBJ2-5	TRBV5-1	CASSLERWGTQYF
15	TRBJ2-6	TRBV5-1	CASSYGKTGANVLTF
18	TRBJ2-3	TRBV14	CASSQVPGTSGNPDTQYF
17	TRBJ2-1	TRBV3-1	CASSQDSTSGSYNEQFF
15	TRBJ2-7	TRBV7-9	CASSLGVGAGYEQYF
19	TRBJ2-1	TRBV4-2	CASSQEPRQGPMSYNEQFF
13	TRBJ2-1	TRBV20-1	CSALRTNYNEQFF
17	TRBJ2-1	TRBV7-8	CASSALAGEASYNEQFF
12	TRBJ2-1	TRBV7-9	CASSLGSRGQFF
17	TRBJ2-3	TRBV3-1	CASSRTLAGGSTDTQYF
15	TRBJ2-3	TRBV9	CASSVSGTGTDTQYF
16	TRBJ2-3	TRBV7-6	CASSASGTGFADTQYF
14	TRBJ1-5	TRBV15	CATSRGYERDPQHF
13	TRBJ1-4	TRBV29-1	CSVVRGINEKLFF
15	TRBJ2-1	TRBV5-1	CASSLLAHSYNEQFF
15	TRBJ2-1	TRBV7-8	CASSLAGGSGNEQFF
13	TRBJ2-7	TRBV12-3/TRBV12-4	CASRGQGDVEQYF
14	TRBJ2-1	TRBV5-4	CASAGLAGSNEQFF
13	TRBJ2-5	TRBV10-3	CAIGGGTQETQYF
14	TRBJ1-3	TRBV6-1	CASSPTGALNTIYF
16	TRBJ2-7	TRBV20-1	CSAPDGDYKLSYEQYF
15	TRBJ2-7	TRBV11-2	CASSRSAGGKYEQYF
15	TRBJ2-1	TRBV6-1	CASSEAGVRGNEQFF
13	TRBJ2-1	TRBV12-3/TRBV12-4	CASSWTDPNEQFF
13	TRBJ2-1	TRBV12-3/TRBV12-4	CASSKFPGAQQFF
17	TRBJ1-1	TRBV5-5	CASSLSWGDGEGTEAFF
14	TRBJ1-6	TRBV27	CASSPPTGNSPLHF
16	TRBJ2-4	TRBV7-9	CASSLEGLANSDIQYF